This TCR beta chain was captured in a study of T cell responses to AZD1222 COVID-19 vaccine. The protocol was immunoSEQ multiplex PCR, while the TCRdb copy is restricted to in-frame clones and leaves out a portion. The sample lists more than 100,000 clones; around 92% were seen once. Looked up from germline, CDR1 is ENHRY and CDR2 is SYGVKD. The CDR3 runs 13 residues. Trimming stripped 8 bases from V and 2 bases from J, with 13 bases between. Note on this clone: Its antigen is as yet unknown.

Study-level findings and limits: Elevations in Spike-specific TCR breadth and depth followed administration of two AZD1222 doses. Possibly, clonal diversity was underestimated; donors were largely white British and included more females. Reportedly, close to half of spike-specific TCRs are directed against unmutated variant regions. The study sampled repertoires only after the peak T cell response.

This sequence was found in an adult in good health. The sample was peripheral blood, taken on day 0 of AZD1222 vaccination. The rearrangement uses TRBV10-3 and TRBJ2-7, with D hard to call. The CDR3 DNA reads TGTGCCATCCGGGTCGCCCCTACCTACGAGCAGTACTTC. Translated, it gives CAIRVAPTYEQYF.